The sequence of this T cell receptor (beta chain) was determined in a study of CD8+CD57+ T cells in acquired aplastic anemia. Study summary: Sorted CD4+ and CD8+ cells yielded about 3.1 ug of DNA on average. The study, taken as a whole, reports: The number of CD8+ CDR3 sequences shared by patients and controls was about 30.

All sequencing subjects had displayed CD8+CD57+ cell expansion on flow cytometry. The germline V gene has CDR1 SSHAT and CDR2 FNYEAQ (reference sequence). This CDR3 is 13 amino acids long. It was genomic DNA that served as the template for profiling TCR beta VDJ and CDR3. TCRdb re-derived calls from the reads in MiXCR, one entry per CDR3 protein. The sample holds about 200,000 distinct CDR3 sequences, approximately 60% seen once. In regard to this clonotype: As yet, its antigen is unknown. An end of the junction does not agree with germline; a read error may underlie this.

Sequenced material: sorted CD4+, CD8+, or CD8+CD57+ T cells (not recorded which) from PBMCs. The receptor was isolated from a human donor with aplastic anemia. The chain carries TRBV7-7 and TRBJ2-3, with D perhaps matching TRBD2 (6 bases). In nucleotides, the CDR3 is TGTGCTAGCAGCCCACTAGCAGGAGATACGCAGTATTTT. Its protein is CASSPLAGDTQYF. The full variable domain, its missing parts supplied by reference TRBV7-7 and TRBJ2-3, is GAGVSQSPRYKVTKRGQDVTLRCDPISSHATLYWYQQALGQGPEFLTYFNYEAQPDKSGLPSDRFSAERPEGSISTLTIQRTEQRDSAMYRCASSPLAGDTQYFGPGTRLTVL.